The clone carrying this T cell receptor (beta chain) was seen a few times. This table comes from immunoSEQ multiplex PCR, and its TCRdb copy is limited to in-frame clones, with some not included. The table has about 220,000 clones, approximately 84% seen once. This sample stems from a study of blood T cell repertoires in COVID-19. Across the whole study: Samples representing acute and convalescent COVID-19 were sourced from the United States, Italy and Spain. T cells, B-cell-depleted T cells, or PBMCs provided the cDNA or gDNA that served as material.

V was pared by 1 base and J by 8 bases, with 4 bases of the junction left unmatched. Germline CDR1 reads MNHEY; CDR2 reads SVGAGI. The CDR3 runs to 16 residues. This clonotype was obtained from a woman aged 30 to 39 who had recovered from COVID-19. The chain carries TRBV6-5 and TRBJ2-1; 14 bases agree with TRBD2. Source material: peripheral blood. The CDR3 protein is CASSYLGLAGVDEQFF. CDR3 DNA: TGTGCCAGCAGTTACTTGGGACTAGCGGGGGTTGATGAGCAGTTCTTC.